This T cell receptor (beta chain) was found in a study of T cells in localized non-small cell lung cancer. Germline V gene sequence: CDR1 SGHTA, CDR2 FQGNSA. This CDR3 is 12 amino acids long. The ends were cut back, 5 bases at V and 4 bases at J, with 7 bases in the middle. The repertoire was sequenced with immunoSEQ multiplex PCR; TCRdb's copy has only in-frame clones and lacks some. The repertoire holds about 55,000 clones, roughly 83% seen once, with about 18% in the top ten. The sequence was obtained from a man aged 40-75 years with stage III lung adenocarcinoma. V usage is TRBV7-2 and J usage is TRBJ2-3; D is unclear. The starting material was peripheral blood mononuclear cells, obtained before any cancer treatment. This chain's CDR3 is CASSIPADTQYF. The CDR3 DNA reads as TGTGCCAGCAGCATCCCAGCAGATACGCAGTATTTT.